This T cell receptor (beta chain) was sequenced during a study of cytomegalovirus exposure and HLA in healthy donors. This PCR relied on a set of 60 Vbeta primers and 13 Jbeta primers. The assay was immunoSEQ multiplex PCR, and TCRdb's table has in-frame clones only and misses some. The top ten clones hold about a tenth of a sample with 150,000 to 200,000 clones, roughly 85% of them seen once. Germline lookup yields CDR1 MNHEY and CDR2 SMNVEV (reference sequence). V was cut by 8 bases and J by 2 bases, with 11 bases left in between. This CDR3 comprises 13 residues. This chain joins TRBV27 and TRBJ2-3, with D possibly TRBD2 on 7 matching bases. The source material was PBMCs. The TCR originated in a man aged 18 to 30 in good health and CMV-seropositive. CDR3 bases: TGTGCCAGCCTGGGGGGGCTCACAGATACGCAGTATTTT. This gives the protein CASLGGLTDTQYF.